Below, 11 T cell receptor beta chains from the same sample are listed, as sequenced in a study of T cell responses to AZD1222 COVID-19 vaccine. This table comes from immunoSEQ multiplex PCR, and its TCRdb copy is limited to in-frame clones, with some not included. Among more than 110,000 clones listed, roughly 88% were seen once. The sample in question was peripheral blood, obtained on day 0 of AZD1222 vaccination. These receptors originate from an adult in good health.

The DNA of the CDR3 is TGTGCCAGTAGTCCGAACAGGGGGCCTTCTCTCAATCAGCCCCAGCATTTT. It specifies CASSPNRGPSLNQPQHF. The genes are TRBV19 and TRBJ1-5; 9 bases align to TRBD1. V shed 5 bases and J 3 bases; nucleotides not matched to a gene: 11. The CDR3 has 17 amino acids. Germline CDR1 LNHDA, CDR2 SQIVND (reference sequence).

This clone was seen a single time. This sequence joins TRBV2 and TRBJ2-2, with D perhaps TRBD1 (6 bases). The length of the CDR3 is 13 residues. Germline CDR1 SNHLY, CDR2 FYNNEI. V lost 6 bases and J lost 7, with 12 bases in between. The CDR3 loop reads CASRVTGFGELFF. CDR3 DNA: TGTGCCAGCAGAGTTACAGGGTTCGGGGAGCTGTTTTTT.

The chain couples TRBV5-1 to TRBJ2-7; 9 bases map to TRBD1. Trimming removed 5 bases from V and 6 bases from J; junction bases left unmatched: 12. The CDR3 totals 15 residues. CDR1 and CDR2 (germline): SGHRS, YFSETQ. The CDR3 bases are TGCGCCAGCAGGCCAACAGGGGGCGATTATTCCGAGCAGTACTTC. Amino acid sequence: CASRPTGGDYSEQYF. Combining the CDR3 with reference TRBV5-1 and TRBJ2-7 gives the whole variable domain KAGVTQTPRYLIKTRGQQVTLSCSPISGHRSVSWYQQTPGQGLQFLFEYFSETQRNKGNFPGRFSGRQFSNSRSEMNVSTLELGDSALYLCASRPTGGDYSEQYFGPGTRLTVT.

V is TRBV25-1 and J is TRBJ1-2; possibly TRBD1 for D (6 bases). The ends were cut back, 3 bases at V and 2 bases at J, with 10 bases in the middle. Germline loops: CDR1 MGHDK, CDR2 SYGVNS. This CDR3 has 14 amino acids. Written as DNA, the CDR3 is TGTGCCAGCAGTGATCCGACAGGAAACTATGGCTACACCTTC. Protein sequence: CASSDPTGNYGYTF.

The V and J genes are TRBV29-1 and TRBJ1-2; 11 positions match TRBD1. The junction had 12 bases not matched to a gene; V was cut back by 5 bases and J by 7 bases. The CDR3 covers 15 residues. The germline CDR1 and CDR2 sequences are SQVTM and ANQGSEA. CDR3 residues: CSVLPWTGGAGGYTF. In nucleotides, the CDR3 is TGCAGCGTTCTCCCCTGGACAGGGGGCGCGGGTGGCTACACCTTC.

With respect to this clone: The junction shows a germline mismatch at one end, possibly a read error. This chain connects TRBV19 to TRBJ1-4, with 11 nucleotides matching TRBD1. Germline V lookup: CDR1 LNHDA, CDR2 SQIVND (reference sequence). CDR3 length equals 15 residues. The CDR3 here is CSSSLGTGGNEKLFF. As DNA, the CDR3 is TGTTCCAGTAGTCTCGGGACAGGGGGAAATGAAAAACTGTTTTTT.

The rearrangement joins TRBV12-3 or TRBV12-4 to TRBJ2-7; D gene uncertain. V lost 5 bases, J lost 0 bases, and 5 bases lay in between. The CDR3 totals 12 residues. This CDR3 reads CASSPNSYEQYF. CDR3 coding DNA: TGTGCCAGCAGTCCCAACTCCTACGAGCAGTACTTC.

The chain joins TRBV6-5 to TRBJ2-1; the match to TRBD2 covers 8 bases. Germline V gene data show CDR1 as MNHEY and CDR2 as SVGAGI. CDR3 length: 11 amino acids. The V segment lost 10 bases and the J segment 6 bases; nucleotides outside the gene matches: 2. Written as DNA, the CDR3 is TGTGCCACTGGGACTAGCAATGAGCAGTTCTTC. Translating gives CATGTSNEQFF.

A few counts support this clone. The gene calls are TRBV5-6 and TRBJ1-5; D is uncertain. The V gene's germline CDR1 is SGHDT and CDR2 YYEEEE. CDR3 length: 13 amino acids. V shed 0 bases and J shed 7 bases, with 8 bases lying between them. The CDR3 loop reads CASSLESAQPQHF. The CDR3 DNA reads TGTGCCAGCAGCTTGGAGAGCGCCCAGCCCCAGCATTTT.

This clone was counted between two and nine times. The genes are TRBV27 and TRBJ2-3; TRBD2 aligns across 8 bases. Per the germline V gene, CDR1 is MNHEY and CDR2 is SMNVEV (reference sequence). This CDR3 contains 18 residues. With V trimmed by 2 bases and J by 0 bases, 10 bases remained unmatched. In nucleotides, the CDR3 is TGTGCCAGCAGTTTAAGATACCAGCGGGAGCTGAGCACAGATACGCAGTATTTT. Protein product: CASSLRYQRELSTDTQYF.

CDR3 amino acids: CASSHPPSDGDIPYEQYF. In DNA form, the CDR3 reads TGTGCCAGCAGCCATCCACCTAGCGACGGGGACATCCCCTACGAGCAGTACTTC. This chain uses TRBV4-2 with TRBJ2-7, with D tentatively TRBD1 or TRBD2 (6 bases each). The germline V and J ends were trimmed by 3 bases and 2 bases, with 23 bases remaining between them. This CDR3 region has 18 residues. Germline V gives CDR1 LGHNA, CDR2 YNFKEQ.